This is a list of T cell receptor beta chains from one sample in a study of shared clonotypes between healthy human individuals. Data came from immunoSEQ multiplex PCR; TCRdb stores just in-frame clones and leaves some out. The sample holds around 560,000 clones, about 95% seen once. Sequenced input: naive CD8+ T cells sorted from blood. All receptors come from a woman aged 25 to 39 in good health. Both conserved end residues are trimmed from each CDR3.

V,length,J,CDR3
TRBV27,14,TRBJ1-5,ASSLTGQGVHQPQH
TRBV28,14,TRBJ2-3,ASSLLEQAEDDTQY
TRBV10-3,13,TRBJ2-7,AISTGLDYEGLQY
TRBV27,11,TRBJ2-2,ASSLFNTGELF
TRBV2,14,TRBJ1-6,ASSGVNRGYNSPLH
TRBV29-1,9,TRBJ2-5,SVPTGETQY
TRBV30,11,TRBJ1-5,AWSVASNQPQH
TRBV28,15,TRBJ1-1,ASSLLLRQGKDTEAF
TRBV4-1,14,TRBJ1-2,ASSMRPGTANYGYT
TRBV19,12,TRBJ2-3,ASSPGTVTDTQY
TRBV7-2,17,TRBJ2-5,ASSLETSGRISREETQY
TRBV7-9,10,TRBJ2-3,ASRAGLDTQY
TRBV28,11,TRBJ1-2,ASRTGTHHGYT
TRBV6-5,13,TRBJ2-7,ASSQRDRGIYEQY
TRBV2,11,TRBJ2-3,AGGTGIVDTQY
TRBV12-2,16,TRBJ2-7,ASRLTIAGPLPTYEQY
TRBV2,11,TRBJ2-7,ASSGLSSYEQY
TRBV9,12,TRBJ1-1,ASSNTGANTEAF
TRBV27,11,TRBJ1-2,ASSLLIGYGYT
TRBV6-5,11,TRBJ2-1,ATLGRWDNEQF
TRBV11-2,12,TRBJ2-7,ASSLGRSFDEQY
TRBV14,11,TRBJ2-1,ASSQDGTGGRF
TRBV19,12,TRBJ2-1,ASSEGLPADEQF
TRBV30,11,TRBJ2-7,AYDRGRSSEQY
TRBV2,13,TRBJ2-7,ASSAGGTSFYEQY
TRBV19,15,TRBJ2-7,ASSTSGSPPFTYEQY
TRBV16,14,TRBJ2-5,ASSRPGLAGQETQY
TRBV7-9,15,TRBJ2-3,ASTRYQGPTGTDTQY
TRBV5-6,9,TRBJ1-1,ASSLRTEAF
TRBV2,14,TRBJ2-1,ASSEARTGIVDEQF
TRBV6-6,12,TRBJ2-7,ASSRRDSSYEQY
TRBV2,12,TRBJ2-7,ASSDSDVPYEQY
TRBV27,9,TRBJ1-2,ASSSGRGYT
TRBV29-1,10,TRBJ1-1,SVDPGNTEAF
TRBV27,10,TRBJ2-1,ASSLFPNEQF
TRBV28,13,TRBJ1-2,ASSFSGAPNYGYT
TRBV11-3,12,TRBJ2-7,ASSFSGTNYEQY
TRBV9,13,TRBJ2-7,ASSVDPRENYEQY
TRBV9,13,TRBJ2-1,ASSVVAGGVDEQF
TRBV20-1,8,TRBJ2-5,SAFKETQY
TRBV6-1,11,TRBJ1-1,ASSETRRGEAF
TRBV27,12,TRBJ2-7,ASSGDRLVYEQY
TRBV15,14,TRBJ1-3,ATSRDYGDSGNTIY
TRBV2,10,TRBJ2-1,ASSDADNEQF
TRBV2,9,TRBJ2-7,ASSWNGEQY
TRBV7-9,11,TRBJ2-7,ASSYDYTYEQY
TRBV7-9,16,TRBJ2-6,ASSSSGTEGSGANVLT
TRBV6-5,14,TRBJ2-1,ASSLLSGNVYNEQF
TRBV13,14,TRBJ2-6,ASSYISLSGANVLT
TRBV7-6,13,TRBJ1-1,ASSLADEGYTEAF